A selection of T cell receptor beta chains follows, all from one sample in a study of blood T cell repertoires in COVID-19. The protocol was immunoSEQ multiplex PCR, while the TCRdb copy is restricted to in-frame clones and leaves out a portion. Among 150,000 to 200,000 clones, about 74% were seen once, and the ten largest hold about 3%. The sample comprised peripheral blood. Receptors were obtained from an elderly woman with acute or convalescent COVID-19. Each CDR3 is given with its conserved first and last residue. The order of the fields is clone size, J gene, D gene, V gene, CDR3 DNA, CDR3 protein. A D gene is named only where the DNA matches it firmly. Rows may omit the clone size; those that give it use once, few, many or a size class.

abundance: -; j_gene: TRBJ2-2; d_gene: TRBD2; v_gene: TRBV7-2; CDR3nt: TGTGCCAGCAGCGACCCTAGCGGAGGCTGGGCCGGGGAGCTGTTTTTT; CDR3aa: CASSDPSGGWAGELFF
abundance: -; j_gene: TRBJ2-5; d_gene: -; v_gene: TRBV29-1; CDR3nt: TGCAGCGTTGCGGGGACGGAGGGTGAGACCCAGTACTTC; CDR3aa: CSVAGTEGETQYF
abundance: -; j_gene: TRBJ2-2; d_gene: TRBD2; v_gene: TRBV18; CDR3nt: TGTGCCAGCTCACCAGGAAGCGGGATCGGCACCGGGGAGCTGTTTTTT; CDR3aa: CASSPGSGIGTGELFF
abundance: -; j_gene: TRBJ2-7; d_gene: -; v_gene: TRBV6-2/TRBV6-3; CDR3nt: TGTGCCAGCAGTTACGACAGGAACACCTACGAGCAGTACTTC; CDR3aa: CASSYDRNTYEQYF
abundance: once; j_gene: TRBJ1-1; d_gene: -; v_gene: TRBV28; CDR3nt: TGTGCCAGCAGTTCTCCGCTGTTCGGGGGGAACACTGAAGCTTTCTTT; CDR3aa: CASSSPLFGGNTEAFF
abundance: -; j_gene: TRBJ1-4; d_gene: -; v_gene: TRBV7-2; CDR3nt: TGTGCCAGCAGCTATAGACGGCGGAATGAAAAACTGTTTTTT; CDR3aa: CASSYRRRNEKLFF
abundance: -; j_gene: TRBJ2-2; d_gene: TRBD1; v_gene: TRBV18; CDR3nt: TGTGCCAGCTCACCACGCCAGGGGGACACCGGGGAGCTGTTTTTT; CDR3aa: CASSPRQGDTGELFF
abundance: -; j_gene: TRBJ2-1; d_gene: TRBD1; v_gene: TRBV5-1; CDR3nt: TGCGCCAGCAGCAAAGGGACAGGGGGCAATGAGCAGTTCTTC; CDR3aa: CASSKGTGGNEQFF
abundance: once; j_gene: TRBJ2-3; d_gene: -; v_gene: TRBV7-2; CDR3nt: TGTGCCAGCAGCGAGTTAGCGCTGAGGCGTACTACGCAGTATTTT; CDR3aa: CASSELALRRTTQYF
abundance: -; j_gene: TRBJ2-1; d_gene: TRBD2; v_gene: TRBV5-1; CDR3nt: TGCGCCAGCAGCTTACTAGCGGGAGGATTCGGCAATGAGCAGTTCTTC; CDR3aa: CASSLLAGGFGNEQFF
abundance: -; j_gene: TRBJ2-1; d_gene: -; v_gene: TRBV27; CDR3nt: TGTGCCAGCAGTTTCCGCGGGGACCATTACAATGAGCAGTTCTTC; CDR3aa: CASSFRGDHYNEQFF
abundance: -; j_gene: TRBJ2-3; d_gene: -; v_gene: TRBV5-8; CDR3nt: TGTGCCAGCAGCTTGGTAGGACTCGGCCTTTATACGCAGTATTTT; CDR3aa: CASSLVGLGLYTQYF
abundance: -; j_gene: TRBJ2-5; d_gene: -; v_gene: TRBV6-5; CDR3nt: TGTGCCAGCACTAAACTAGGGACTCCACAAGAGACCCAGTACTTC; CDR3aa: CASTKLGTPQETQYF
abundance: -; j_gene: TRBJ2-1; d_gene: TRBD1; v_gene: TRBV27; CDR3nt: TGTGCCAGCAGTTCGGGACAGCCGAATGAGCAGTTCTTC; CDR3aa: CASSSGQPNEQFF